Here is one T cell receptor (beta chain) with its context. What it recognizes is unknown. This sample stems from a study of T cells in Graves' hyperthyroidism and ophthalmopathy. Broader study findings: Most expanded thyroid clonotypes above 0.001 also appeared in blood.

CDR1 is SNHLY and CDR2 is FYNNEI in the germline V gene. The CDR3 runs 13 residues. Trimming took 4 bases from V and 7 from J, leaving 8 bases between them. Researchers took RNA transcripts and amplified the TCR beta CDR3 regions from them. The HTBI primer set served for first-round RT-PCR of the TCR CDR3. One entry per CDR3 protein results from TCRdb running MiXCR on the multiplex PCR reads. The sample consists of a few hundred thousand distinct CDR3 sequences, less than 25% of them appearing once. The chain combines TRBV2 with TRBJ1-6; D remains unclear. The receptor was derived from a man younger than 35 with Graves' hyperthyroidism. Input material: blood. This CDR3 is CASSGGWNSPLHF. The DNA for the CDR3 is TGTGCCAGCAGTGGCGGTTGGAATTCACCCCTCCACTTT. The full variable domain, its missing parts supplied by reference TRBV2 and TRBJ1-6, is EPEVTQTPSHQVTQMGQEVILRCVPISNHLYFYWYRQILGQKVEFLVSFYNNEISEKSEIFDDQFSVERPDGSNFTLKIRSTKLEDSAMYFCASSGGWNSPLHFGNGTRLTVT.